Presented here are 29 T cell receptor beta chains from one specimen sequenced in a study of read filtering for tumor transcriptome and immune sequencing. From roughly 390 ng of RNA, a library with molecular barcoded alpha/delta and beta/gamma adaptors was made. TCRdb called the reads again in MiXCR, with one record for every CDR3 protein. The data contain 62,000 or so distinct CDR3 sequences, 20% to 25% of them singletons. The material sequenced was a population of CD138-negative cells sorted from bone marrow. The receptors originated from a donor at least 40 years old with multiple myeloma.

In its sample, this clonotype was seen a few times. This may come from a read error, since a much larger clone is one base off. This CDR3 fails to terminate in the conserved phenylalanine or tryptophan, so it likely reflects a read error. V and J are TRBV5-1 and TRBJ2-3; 7 positions agree with TRBD2. There are 14 residues in the CDR3. Germline-derived CDR1 and CDR2 are SGHRS and YFSETQ. Unmatched junction bases numbered 3, after V lost 0 bases and J lost 5 bases. This chain's CDR3 is CASSLGLAGDTQYL. The DNA for the CDR3 is TGCGCCAGCAGCTTGGGACTAGCAGGAGATACGCAGTATCTT.

This clonotype came up many times. The V gene is TRBV12-3 or TRBV12-4, the J gene TRBJ1-1; TRBD1 agrees at 10 bases. The V and J ends lost 4 bases and 11 bases, in that order; junction bases with no gene match: 13. CDR3 size: 15 residues. CDR3 DNA sequence: TGTGCCAGCAGTTCCCAAAGGACAGGGGGGATTTCGGCTTTCTTT. Translating gives CASSSQRTGGISAFF.

Comment on this clonotype: Compared with germline, one end of the junction differs, possibly owing to a read error. This chain joins TRBV3-1 and TRBJ2-7, with TRBD2 matching over 9 bases. CDR1 is LGHDT and CDR2 is YNNKEL in the germline V gene (reference sequence). The CDR3 covers 14 residues. The CDR3 bases are TGTGCCAGTGCCCCCGGGACTAGCTCTTACGAGCGGTACTTC. Translation gives CASAPGTSSYERYF.

About this clonotype itself: One end of the junction fails to match germline, which may point to a read error. This chain connects TRBV7-8 to TRBJ2-2, with TRBD1 matching 10 bases. Germline V gene sequence: CDR1 SGHVS, CDR2 FQNEAQ. This CDR3 is 15 amino acids long. CDR3 nucleotide sequence: TGTGCCAGCAGCTACCGGACAGGGGGTACCGAGGAGCTGTTTTTT. Its translation: CASSYRTGGTEELFF.

The sample holds many counts of this clonotype. The chain couples TRBV29-1 to TRBJ2-2; D perhaps matches TRBD1 (6 bases). This CDR3 comprises 14 residues. Germline-derived CDR1 and CDR2 are SQVTM and ANQGSEA. V shed 7 bases and J shed 0 bases, with 12 bases lying between them. The CDR3: CSARGQSNTGELFF. The CDR3 nucleotides read TGCAGCGCCCGCGGACAGTCGAACACCGGGGAGCTGTTTTTT.

Details on this clonotype: The conserved closing phenylalanine or tryptophan is absent in this CDR3, likely reflecting a read error. Here the CDR3 reads CASSYSVTANTEAFL. The CDR3 DNA reads TGTGCCAGCAGTTACTCAGTCACAGCAAACACTGAAGCTTTCCTT. The chain joins TRBV6-2 or TRBV6-3 to TRBJ1-1; D ambiguous. The ends were cut back, 0 bases at V and 2 bases at J, with 10 bases in the middle. Germline V CDR1 and CDR2: MNHEY, SVGEGT. The CDR3 sequence is 15 residues long.

This clonotype was seen once. A much larger clone differs from this one at a single base, so this may be a read error. The rearrangement links TRBV29-1 to TRBJ2-5, with TRBD2 matching over 9 bases. The CDR3 runs to 14 residues. V was clipped by 6 bases and J by 9 bases; unmatched bases: 14. Germline V lookup: CDR1 SQVTM, CDR2 ANQGSEA. The CDR3 bases are TGCAGCGTGGCGACCGGGACTAGCATAGCGGCCCAGTACTTC. It translates to CSVATGTSIAAQYF.

Ten or more counts support this clonotype. The rearrangement joins TRBV12-3 or TRBV12-4 to TRBJ2-1; D perhaps matches TRBD1 (6 bases). The CDR3 has 13 residues. V was shortened by 6 bases and J by 10 bases, with 16 bases between the two germline ends. The CDR3 sequence is CASSRDTAREQFF. The CDR3 bases are TGTGCCAGCAGCAGGGACACGGCAAGGGAGCAGTTCTTC.

This clonotype has a count of ten or more. The CDR3 loop reads CSASKAGGLETQYF. In nucleotides, the CDR3 is TGCAGTGCTAGCAAAGCGGGGGGGCTCGAGACCCAGTACTTC. The rearrangement joins TRBV20-1 to TRBJ2-5, with TRBD2 matching over 10 bases. The CDR3 covers 14 residues. Germline CDR1 and CDR2: DFQATT and SNEGSKA (reference sequence). Trimming at V came to 3 bases and at J to 5 bases, leaving 6 bases not matched to a gene.

Judged by abundance, this clonotype is medium-sized. J is TRBJ2-1 and V is TRBV20-1; D is ambiguous. With 1 base removed from V and 0 bases from J, the gap between germline ends came to 10 bases. CDR1 DFQATT and CDR2 SNEGSKA come from the germline V gene (reference sequence). The CDR3 runs to 15 residues. The CDR3 DNA is TGCAGTGCTAGAGGGACCGGGTTCTCCTACAATGAGCAGTTCTTC. This codes for CSARGTGFSYNEQFF.

The chain has TRBV6-5 and TRBJ2-5, with TRBD1 matching over 8 bases. V trimming: 5 bases; J trimming: 5 bases; junction bases outside the gene matches: 7. Germline-derived CDR1 and CDR2 are MNHEY and SVGAGI. This CDR3 is 14 amino acids long. CDR3 nucleotides: TGTGCCAGCAGTAAGGGACAGGTGTGGGAGACCCAGTACTTC. Protein sequence: CASSKGQVWETQYF.

As concerns this clonotype: Possible read error: a much larger clone is one base away. This chain links TRBV12-3 or TRBV12-4 with TRBJ1-1, with 7 nucleotides matching TRBD1. With V trimmed by 5 bases and J by 4 bases, 4 bases remained unmatched. This CDR3 is built from 13 residues. CDR3 nucleotides: TGTGCCAGCAGTCAGGGGGGTGGCACTGAAGCTTTCTTT. Residues: CASSQGGGTEAFF.

This clonotype came up a few times. The chain has TRBV18 and TRBJ2-3, with D unclear. The V end lost 2 bases, the J end lost 4 bases, and 16 bases lay between the germline ends. The germline V gene has CDR1 KGHSH and CDR2 LQKENI. The CDR3 loop spans 16 amino acids. The CDR3 loop reads CASSPMGISHPDTQYF. CDR3 DNA: TGTGCCAGCTCACCAATGGGAATATCGCACCCAGATACGCAGTATTTT.

This clonotype was seen ten or more times. This rearrangement joins TRBV28 to TRBJ2-1; D may be TRBD1 (6 bases). V was clipped by 5 bases and J by 9 bases, with 8 bases between them. Germline V gives CDR1 MDHEN, CDR2 SYDVKM. This CDR3 contains 11 residues. DNA of the CDR3: TGTGCCAGCAGTCCAGGGGTTGAGCAGTTCTTC. Residues: CASSPGVEQFF.

In its sample, this clonotype was seen many times. The rearrangement links TRBV20-1 to TRBJ2-1; perhaps TRBD2 as D (6 bases). The V gene's germline CDR1 is DFQATT and CDR2 SNEGSKA (reference sequence). With 3 bases removed from V and 4 bases from J, the gap between germline ends came to 16 bases. The CDR3 is 15 amino acids. The CDR3 DNA is TGCAGTGCTAGGGAACGTAGCGGCCGATACAATGAGCAGTTCTTC. It codes for CSARERSGRYNEQFF.

With regard to this clonotype: Since a much larger clone is just one base distant, this may be a read error. The CDR3 does not end in the conserved phenylalanine or tryptophan, so this is likely a read error. The chain uses TRBV20-1 and TRBJ2-5; D possibly corresponds to TRBD2 (6 bases). The CDR3 runs 12 residues. Trimming left V 3 bases short and J 5 bases short, with 10 bases between. The germline V gene encodes CDR1 DFQATT and CDR2 SNEGSKA (reference sequence). The CDR3 protein is CSARLAGETQYL. In DNA form, the CDR3 reads TGCAGTGCTAGGCTGGCGGGGGAGACCCAGTACCTC.

This clonotype occurred a few times. The chain carries TRBV7-9 and TRBJ2-5, with D hard to call. The CDR3 sequence is 13 residues long. V was shortened by 3 bases and J by 5 bases, with 10 bases between the two germline ends. Germline CDR1 reads SEHNR; CDR2 reads FQNEAQ (reference sequence). CDR3 amino acids: CASSFISAETQYF. CDR3 bases: TGTGCCAGCAGCTTTATCTCAGCGGAGACCCAGTACTTC.

This clonotype appeared many times. The chain employs TRBV30 and TRBJ2-7; 12 bases line up with TRBD2. CDR1 is GTSNPN and CDR2 is SVGIG in the germline V gene (reference sequence). The trim removed 2 bases at V and 3 bases at J, leaving 5 bases unmatched. CDR3 length: 15 residues. The CDR3 DNA follows: TGTGCCTGGAGTTCCTGGACTAGCGGGATCTACGAGCAGTACTTC. Amino acid sequence: CAWSSWTSGIYEQYF.

This clonotype was seen many times. V usage is TRBV28 and J usage is TRBJ2-1; weak D call: TRBD2 (6 bases). Trimming took 6 bases from V and 1 from J, leaving 13 bases between them. Germline V gene sequence: CDR1 MDHEN, CDR2 SYDVKM. The CDR3 is 15 residues long. The CDR3 bases are TGTGCCAGCAGGCACTCCGGGACTTCCTACAATGAGCAGTTCTTC. Translating gives CASRHSGTSYNEQFF.

This clonotype occurred a few times. The chain employs TRBV5-1 and TRBJ2-1; TRBD2 is a possible D gene (6 bases). The length of the CDR3 is 16 residues. With 2 bases removed from V and 0 bases from J, the gap between germline ends came to 12 bases. The germline CDR1 and CDR2 sequences are SGHRS and YFSETQ. CDR3 sequence: CASSLSGSFSYNEQFF. The CDR3 region has the DNA TGCGCCAGCAGCTTAAGCGGGTCGTTCTCCTACAATGAGCAGTTCTTC. Filled out from reference TRBV5-1 and TRBJ2-1, the complete variable domain reads KAGVTQTPRYLIKTRGQQVTLSCSPISGHRSVSWYQQTPGQGLQFLFEYFSETQRNKGNFPGRFSGRQFSNSRSEMNVSTLELGDSALYLCASSLSGSFSYNEQFFGPGTRLTVL.

In its sample, this clonotype was seen many times. The chain is built from TRBV29-1 and TRBJ2-5; D is perhaps TRBD2 (5 bases). The germline V gene has CDR1 SQVTM and CDR2 ANQGSEA. V dropped 3 bases and J dropped 2 bases, with 16 bases sitting between them. The CDR3 is made up of 15 amino acids. CDR3 in amino acids: CSVDIRRALQETQYF. The CDR3 DNA reads TGCAGCGTTGATATTAGGCGGGCGCTGCAAGAGACCCAGTACTTC.

The table lists this clonotype with many counts. The chain couples TRBV2 to TRBJ1-1, with D possibly being TRBD1 (6 bases). The CDR3 is 12 residues long. With 8 bases removed from V and 5 bases from J, the gap between germline ends came to 12 bases. CDR1 is SNHLY and CDR2 is FYNNEI in the germline V gene. CDR3 DNA sequence: TGTGCCAGCGAGGGGGAGGAGACTGAAGCTTTCTTT. It yields the protein CASEGEETEAFF.

The V call is TRBV19, the J call TRBJ2-3; 10 nucleotides agree with TRBD1. CDR3 length: 14 amino acids. The trim removed 10 bases at V and 2 bases at J, leaving 6 bases unmatched. Germline assignment: CDR1 LNHDA and CDR2 SQIVND (reference sequence). The CDR3 sequence is CATRTGGNTDTQYF. CDR3 in DNA: TGTGCCACTAGGACAGGGGGTAACACAGATACGCAGTATTTT.

The sample holds many counts of this clonotype. This chain uses TRBV5-1 with TRBJ2-1; 10 bases fit TRBD2. The CDR3 runs to 15 residues. Germline V gene lookup returns CDR1 SGHRS and CDR2 YFSETQ. V trimming: 2 bases; J trimming: 9 bases; junction bases outside the gene matches: 8. CDR3 region: CASSLGAGGSGEQFF. DNA of the CDR3: TGCGCCAGCAGCTTAGGAGCGGGAGGGTCAGGTGAGCAGTTCTTC.

This clonotype was counted between two and nine times. V usage is TRBV12-3 or TRBV12-4 and J usage is TRBJ1-3; 8 bases agree with TRBD1. The CDR3 spans 15 residues. The ends lost 4 bases at V and 0 bases at J; junction bases unmatched: 2. The CDR3 DNA sequence: TGTGCCAGCAGTTCGGGACAGGTCTCTGGAAACACCATATATTTT. Amino acid sequence: CASSSGQVSGNTIYF.

This clonotype was counted once. This chain connects TRBV30 to TRBJ1-1; 7 positions agree with TRBD1. The trim removed 5 bases at V and 0 bases at J, leaving 3 bases unmatched. Germline lookup yields CDR1 GTSNPN and CDR2 SVGIG (reference sequence). The CDR3 covers 13 residues. CDR3 nucleotides: TGTGCCTGGGGCAGGGGGATGAACACTGAAGCTTTCTTT. This sequence encodes CAWGRGMNTEAFF.

This clonotype was observed a few times. This chain uses TRBV12-3 or TRBV12-4 with TRBJ2-6, with D maybe TRBD1 (6 bases). CDR3 length: 19 amino acids. V lost 2 bases to trimming and J lost 0 bases, with 17 bases between them. CDR3 loop: CASSLTGRPISSGANVLTF. For the CDR3, the DNA is TGTGCCAGCAGTTTAACAGGGAGACCGATTAGCTCTGGGGCCAACGTCCTGACTTTC.

This clonotype came up many times. This chain joins TRBV20-1 and TRBJ2-7, with a tentative D call TRBD1 (5 bases). Trimming took 3 bases from V and 2 from J, leaving 14 bases between them. The CDR3 length is 14 residues. In germline, CDR1 is DFQATT, CDR2 SNEGSKA (reference sequence). The CDR3: CSARARASTYEQYF. DNA of the CDR3: TGCAGTGCTAGGGCCAGGGCGTCCACCTACGAGCAGTACTTC.

The rearrangement links TRBV6-6 to TRBJ2-7, with TRBD1 identical over 11 bases. V shed 6 bases and J 7 bases; nucleotides not matched to a gene: 8. In germline, CDR1 is MNHNY, CDR2 SVGAGI (reference sequence). The CDR3 runs to 14 residues. The CDR3 sequence is CASRLGTGGKEQYF. The CDR3 DNA sequence: TGTGCCAGCAGGCTTGGGACAGGGGGTAAAGAGCAGTACTTC.